This is a list of T cell receptor beta chains from one sample in a study of shared clonotypes between healthy human individuals. Sequencing used immunoSEQ multiplex PCR; TCRdb keeps in-frame clones, though not all of them. The sample yields about 2 million clones, approximately 94% seen once. The sample taken for sequencing was naive CD8+ T cells sorted from blood. Receptor source: a young man in good health. Both conserved end residues are part of each CDR3. The order of the fields is clone size, J gene, D gene, V gene, CDR3 DNA, CDR3 protein. The D gene is left open where the match is weak. Size values are once, few and many counts, or a class for expanded clones, and some rows have none.

>.|TRBJ2-2|TRBD2|TRBV7-9
TGTGCCAGCAGCCTTACCGCGGGGGAACCCGGGGAGCTGTTTTTT
CASSLTAGEPGELFF
>.|TRBJ1-1|.|TRBV28
TGTGCCAGCAGCCCCTGGCGGCAAATGAACACTGAAGCTTTCTTT
CASSPWRQMNTEAFF
>.|TRBJ1-1|TRBD1|TRBV13
TGTGCCAGCAGCCCCGCTGGACAGGGAGGCACTGAAGCTTTCTTT
CASSPAGQGGTEAFF
>.|TRBJ1-5|TRBD1|TRBV19
TGTGCCAGTAGTTGGACAGGGTTTTCAGAGCAGCCCCAGCATTTT
CASSWTGFSEQPQHF
>.|TRBJ1-1|.|TRBV5-1
TGCGCCAGCAGCTTGAATCTGGCGGACACTGAAGCTTTCTTT
CASSLNLADTEAFF
>.|TRBJ2-3|.|TRBV29-1
TGCAGCCTAGCCGGCGATCGCACAGATACGCAGTATTTT
CSLAGDRTDTQYF
>.|TRBJ1-2|.|TRBV27
TGTGCCAGCAGTGAGGCGGGGGAAGGCTACACCTTC
CASSEAGEGYTF
>.|TRBJ2-4|.|TRBV7-5
TGTGCCAGAAGCCAGGGCCCCCTGGAAAACATTCAGTACTTC
CARSQGPLENIQYF
>.|TRBJ1-2|.|TRBV11-2
TGTGCCAGCAGCCTAAATCAAGTTAGTTTCTATGGCTACACCTTC
CASSLNQVSFYGYTF
>.|TRBJ2-2|.|TRBV25-1
TGTGCCAGCACCCCCCCGAGTTTCAGCGCGAACACCGGGGAGCTGTTTTTT
CASTPPSFSANTGELFF
>.|TRBJ2-7|.|TRBV4-1
TGCGCCAGCAGCCAAAGGACAGCCTACGAGCAGTACTTC
CASSQRTAYEQYF
>.|TRBJ2-1|TRBD2|TRBV5-8
TGTGCCAGCAGCTTTCGAGCGGGAGGGAATGAGCAGTTCTTC
CASSFRAGGNEQFF
>.|TRBJ1-1|.|TRBV5-4
TGTGCCAGCAGCTTGGCCGAGGGGACTGAAGCTTTCTTT
CASSLAEGTEAFF
>.|TRBJ2-1|TRBD2|TRBV10-3
TGTGCCATCAGTGCCCCGGGGACTAGCGGGGAGATACGACCTAACAATGAGCAGTTCTTC
CAISAPGTSGEIRPNNEQFF
>.|TRBJ2-2|.|TRBV7-6
TGTGCCAGCAGCCTAAGACCAGAGGCGAACACCGGGGAGCTGTTTTTT
CASSLRPEANTGELFF
>.|TRBJ2-7|TRBD1|TRBV4-3
TGCGCCAGCAGCCAAGCGTTTGACAGGGGTACGGACGAGCAGTACTTC
CASSQAFDRGTDEQYF
>.|TRBJ2-3|TRBD2|TRBV9
TGTGCCAGCAGCGTAGTACCTAGCGGGAGATTAGGAACAGATACGCAGTATTTT
CASSVVPSGRLGTDTQYF
>.|TRBJ2-1|TRBD1|TRBV29-1
TGCAGCGCTGGGACAGGGATCGGGTTTTACAATGAGCAGTTCTTC
CSAGTGIGFYNEQFF
>.|TRBJ2-7|TRBD2|TRBV27
TGTGCCAGCAGTTTATCCCCCGGACTAGCTTCCGACGAGCAGTACTTC
CASSLSPGLASDEQYF
>.|TRBJ1-2|.|TRBV6-5
TGTGCCAGCAGTTACTCCTGGGGGGCTGGCTACACCTTC
CASSYSWGAGYTF
>.|TRBJ2-7|.|TRBV6-1
TGTGCCAGCAGTGAAAGGCCCTCTTCCCGGCCCTACGAGCAGTACTTC
CASSERPSSRPYEQYF
>.|TRBJ1-4|.|TRBV30
TGTGCCTGGAGCTCAGGTGAAAAACTGTTTTTT
CAWSSGEKLFF
>.|TRBJ1-2|.|TRBV29-1
TGCAGCGTCTCAGACAAATCAGCTAACTATGGCTACACCTTC
CSVSDKSANYGYTF
>.|TRBJ2-7|.|TRBV10-3
TGTGCCATCAGTGAAGACAGCTACTACGAGCAGTACTTC
CAISEDSYYEQYF
>.|TRBJ2-7|TRBD1|TRBV5-4
TGTGCCAGCAGGGCCGGGACAGGGGTCTCCTACGAGCAGTACTTC
CASRAGTGVSYEQYF
>.|TRBJ1-2|.|TRBV6-1
TGTGCCAGCAGTGAGGGCAGGTACAACTATGGCTACACCTTC
CASSEGRYNYGYTF
>.|TRBJ2-7|TRBD2|TRBV5-4
TGTGCCAGCAGCTTGGCTAGCGGCTACGAGCAGTACTTC
CASSLASGYEQYF
>.|TRBJ1-1|.|TRBV6-5
TGTGCCAGCAGTTCAATCGAGGGCGGAAACACTGAAGCTTTCTTT
CASSSIEGGNTEAFF
>.|TRBJ2-2|.|TRBV4-2
TGTGCCAGCAGCCAAGAAATTTCATTGGGGAGTTTGACCGGGGAGCTGTTTTTT
CASSQEISLGSLTGELFF
>.|TRBJ2-7|.|TRBV7-6
TGTGCCAGCAGCTTACTATACGAGCAGTACTTC
CASSLLYEQYF
>.|TRBJ1-2|.|TRBV18
TGTGCCAGCTCACCTGCAGGGGACTCGCCCTATGGCTACACCTTC
CASSPAGDSPYGYTF
>.|TRBJ2-2|.|TRBV7-7
TGTGCTAGCAGCTTAGCCGGGGGCGGGGAGCTGTTTTTT
CASSLAGGGELFF
>.|TRBJ1-4|TRBD1|TRBV9
TGTGCCAGCAGCGGACAGGACAGGGCCTCGACAATTAATGAAAAACTGTTTTTT
CASSGQDRASTINEKLFF
>.|TRBJ2-5|.|TRBV6-5
TGTGCCAGCAATGCCGAGCCCCAACAAGAGACCCAGTACTTC
CASNAEPQQETQYF
>.|TRBJ2-2|.|TRBV18
TGTGCCAGCTACAACGAAAACGAGGGACAACTAATTGGACGGCGGCCCGGGGAGCTGTTTTTT
CASYNENEGQLIGRRPGELFF
>.|TRBJ2-3|TRBD2|TRBV7-8
TGTGCCAGCAGCTGGGAGGGAGTAGCGCAGTATTTT
CASSWEGVAQYF
>.|TRBJ2-7|.|TRBV18
TGTGCCAGCTCACCCGGTCTCGGACGGTCCTACGAGCAGTACTTC
CASSPGLGRSYEQYF
>.|TRBJ2-1|TRBD1|TRBV27
TGTGCCAGCAGTCTCAGGGGGCCCTACAATGAGCAGTTCTTC
CASSLRGPYNEQFF
>.|TRBJ2-3|TRBD2|TRBV10-1
TGCGCCAGCAGTGAGGGGGTAGCGGGGGGCACAGATACGCAGTATTTT
CASSEGVAGGTDTQYF
>.|TRBJ1-1|.|TRBV6-5
TGTGCCAGCAGTTACTCGGCAGGGCGCGCTGAAGCTTTCTTT
CASSYSAGRAEAFF
>.|TRBJ2-7|.|TRBV7-4
TGTGCCAGCAGCACCGACAGGGAGCAGTACTTC
CASSTDREQYF
>.|TRBJ2-7|.|TRBV2
TGTGCCAGCAGCGATAGCGGTGACTCCTACGAGCAGTACTTC
CASSDSGDSYEQYF
>.|TRBJ2-5|.|TRBV5-8
TGTGCCAGCAGCTGGTTTCTAGATATTGAGCGAGAGACCCAGTACTTC
CASSWFLDIERETQYF
>few|TRBJ1-2|.|TRBV6-5
TGTGCCAGCCGGGCCACGGTCGAAACCTTC
CASRATVETF
>.|TRBJ2-2|.|TRBV9
TGTGCCAGCAGCGTATGGGGACTCGTTCCCGGGGAGCTGTTTTTT
CASSVWGLVPGELFF
>.|TRBJ1-2|.|TRBV25-1
TGTGCCAGTGCACTGGGGGCGACAGATGGCTACACCTTC
CASALGATDGYTF
>.|TRBJ2-2|.|TRBV27
TGTGCCAGCAGCCATATCGGATTGGCCGGGGAGCTGTTTTTT
CASSHIGLAGELFF
>.|TRBJ2-2|.|TRBV10-3
TGTGCCATCACGGCTGCAATAGGCGGGGAGCTGTTTTTT
CAITAAIGGELFF
>.|TRBJ1-1|TRBD1|TRBV18
TGTGCCAGCTCCCCCGACAGGGAATTGGGGAACACTGAAGCTTTCTTT
CASSPDRELGNTEAFF
>.|TRBJ2-2|TRBD2|TRBV4-3
TGCGCCAGCAGCCAAGACCTGGGACTAGCGGGAGATAGTTACACCGGGGAGCTGTTTTTT
CASSQDLGLAGDSYTGELFF
>.|TRBJ2-5|.|TRBV6-1
TGTGCCAGCAGTGACTCCAGCCTCCAAGAGACCCAGTACTTC
CASSDSSLQETQYF
>.|TRBJ1-3|.|TRBV19
TGTGCCAGTAGTATATCCCCGGGCTCTGGAAACACCATATATTTT
CASSISPGSGNTIYF
>.|TRBJ2-5|.|TRBV6-6
TGTGCCAGCAGTTACTCGAGAGCTATTTCGGAGACCCAGTACTTC
CASSYSRAISETQYF
>.|TRBJ2-2|TRBD1|TRBV11-3
TGTGCCAGCAGCTCGGGACAGGAGAACACCGGGGAGCTGTTTTTT
CASSSGQENTGELFF
>.|TRBJ2-7|.|TRBV28
TGTGCCAGCAGTTTGCGACTAATCTACGAGCAGTACTTC
CASSLRLIYEQYF